The clone carrying this TCR beta chain was counted a few times. What it binds is not known. The sample comes from a study of sequential checkpoint blockade in melanoma. Findings and limits, study-wide: Tumor T-cell fraction and clonality correlated with PD-L1 and CD8+ counts.

The CDR3 is 15 amino acids. V was shortened by 2 bases and J by 0 bases, with 9 bases between the two germline ends. Germline lookup yields CDR1 MNHGY and CDR2 SAAAGT. Treatment reported: randomized to nivolumab then ipilimumab (arm A) or the reverse (arm B). No patient had prior DNA-damaging chemotherapy. Some clones are missing from TCRdb's copy, which holds only in-frame ones; the method was immunoSEQ multiplex PCR. The table shows roughly 6,800 clones, with roughly 27% occurring only once. This sequence joins TRBV6-8 and TRBJ2-3; weak D call: TRBD1 (5 bases). The material was tumor tissue (inferred from file names), obtained from a patient given nivolumab and ipilimumab in sequence. The clonotype was recovered from a human donor with melanoma. CDR3 DNA: TGTGCCAGCAGTTACAGGGGCCGTAGCACAGATACGCAGTATTTT. It encodes CASSYRGRSTDTQYF.